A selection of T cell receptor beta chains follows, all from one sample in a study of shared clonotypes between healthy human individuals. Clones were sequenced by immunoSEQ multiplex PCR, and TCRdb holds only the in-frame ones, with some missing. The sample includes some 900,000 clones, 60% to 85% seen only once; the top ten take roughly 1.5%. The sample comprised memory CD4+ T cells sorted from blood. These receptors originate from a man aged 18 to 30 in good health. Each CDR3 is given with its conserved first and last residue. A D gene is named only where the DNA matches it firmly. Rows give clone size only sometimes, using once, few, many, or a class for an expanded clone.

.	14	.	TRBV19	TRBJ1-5	TGTGCCACGGGTAACCTCCTAGGTTGGCAGCCCCAGCATTTT	CATGNLLGWQPQHF
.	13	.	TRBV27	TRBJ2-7	TGTGCCAGCAGTCCTCGTACCTCCTACGAGCAGTACTTC	CASSPRTSYEQYF
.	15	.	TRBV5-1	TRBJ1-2	TGCGCCAGCAGCTCCTGGGAGGGGTCGAACTATGGCTACACCTTC	CASSSWEGSNYGYTF
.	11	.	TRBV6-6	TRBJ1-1	TGTGCCAGCAGCCAAGAAACTGAAGCTTTCTTT	CASSQETEAFF
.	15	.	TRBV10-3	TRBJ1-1	TGTGCCATCAGTGAGTCAGTGGGGGTGGGCACTGAAGCTTTCTTT	CAISESVGVGTEAFF
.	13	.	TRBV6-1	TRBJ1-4	TGTGCCAGCGCCGACGCAACTAATGAAAAACTGTTTTTT	CASADATNEKLFF
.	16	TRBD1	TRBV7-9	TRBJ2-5	TGTGCCAGCAGCCAGACCGGGACAGGGGGCCGAGAGACCCAGTACTTC	CASSQTGTGGRETQYF
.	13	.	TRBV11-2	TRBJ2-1	TGTGCCAGCAGCTTCCGGGACAATTATGAGCAGTTCTTC	CASSFRDNYEQFF
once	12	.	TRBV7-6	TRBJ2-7	TGTGCCAGCAGCTTAGTCCCTTACGAGCAGTACTTC	CASSLVPYEQYF
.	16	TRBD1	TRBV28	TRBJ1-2	TGTGCCAGCCGTGTTGACAGGGGAGGAAGGAGCTATGGCTACACCTTC	CASRVDRGGRSYGYTF
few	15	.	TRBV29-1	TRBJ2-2	TGCAGCGTTGAAGTCCGTGCAGAGGGTACCGGGGAGCTGTTTTTT	CSVEVRAEGTGELFF
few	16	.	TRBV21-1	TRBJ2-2	TGTGCCAGCATCATTGGGGGGACTAGCAAGTCCGGGGAGCTGTTTTTT	CASIIGGTSKSGELFF